This is a list of T cell receptor beta chains from one sample in a study of T cell repertoires in cytomegalovirus infection. TCRdb fed the reads into MiXCR, producing one record per CDR3 protein. The table shows 200,000 to 300,000 distinct CDR3 sequences, with over 8% occurring only once. What was sequenced was PBMCs. These TCRs come from a human donor in good health (CMV status not recorded). Some clones in this sample may be carry-over from other donors' samples. Each CDR3 is given with its conserved first and last residue. Not all rows give a size; the values are once, few, many and, for expanded clones, a class.

clone_size	v_call	j_call	cdr3_aa
many	TRBV7-2	TRBJ1-3	CASRGSGNTIYF
few	TRBV5-5	TRBJ2-3	CASSPPLGLSTDTQYF
many	TRBV7-2	TRBJ2-5	CASSRLARETQYF
NA	TRBV12-3/TRBV12-4	TRBJ1-6	CASTFGEGANSPLHF
many	TRBV7-2	TRBJ1-5	CASSLVGQGASNQPQHF
many	TRBV7-2	TRBJ2-5	CASSSRTSGAQETQYF
NA	TRBV19	TRBJ2-3	CASSILSWGGSTDTQYF
many	TRBV6-5	TRBJ1-3	CASRRSLGLEGTIYF
many	TRBV7-2	TRBJ2-5	CASSPTGLADQETQYF
NA	TRBV6-2/TRBV6-3	TRBJ2-1	CATYSMNEQFF
many	TRBV7-2	TRBJ1-1	CASSLIWSGRDTEAFF
once	TRBV20-1	TRBJ1-6	CSARDGGIGNSPLHF
NA	TRBV7-2	TRBJ2-7	CASSWAQGAKYF
many	TRBV12-3/TRBV12-4	TRBJ1-5	CASRGRQGGQPQHF
NA	TRBV29-1	TRBJ1-5	CSVLPGQGQPQHF
few	TRBV10-2	TRBJ2-4	CASSLSGLAKNIQYF
few	TRBV19	TRBJ2-3	CASKTGTTSTDTQYF
many	TRBV15	TRBJ1-5	CATSRDSGPTSNQPQHF
NA	TRBV11-2	TRBJ2-1	CASSTADNEQFF
NA	TRBV19	TRBJ2-1	CASSPHSPAPFF
many	TRBV6-2/TRBV6-3	TRBJ2-7	CASSPLTPPGEQYF
many	TRBV11-3	TRBJ2-2	CASSLQQGGTGELFF
few	TRBV20-1	TRBJ2-1	CSAMASGRGGGSYNEQFF
few	TRBV6-2/TRBV6-3	TRBJ2-7	CASSHGLSGRSIYEQYF
NA	TRBV5-1	TRBJ2-3	CASRVALAGVTDTQYF
many	TRBV24-1	TRBJ2-3	CATSGTALGTDTQYF
few	TRBV12-3/TRBV12-4	TRBJ1-5	CASSLSGGGQPQHF
NA	TRBV19	TRBJ2-7	CASSIDAGSYEQYF
few	TRBV11-2	TRBJ2-1	CASSLAPRGGGALEQFF
NA	TRBV7-2	TRBJ1-5	CASSDQFSNQPQHF
few	TRBV11-2	TRBJ2-7	CASSLEAVTGSSYEQYF
NA	TRBV20-1	TRBJ2-7	CSARDRVYEQYF
many	TRBV7-8	TRBJ1-5	CASSWTGYDQPQHF
NA	TRBV6-6	TRBJ2-5	CAAKSYETQYF
NA	TRBV6-5	TRBJ2-3	CASSYRVPGLAGSTDTQYF
NA	TRBV9	TRBJ2-3	CASSERDGTRTDTQYF
many	TRBV7-9	TRBJ2-5	CASSLRGQQETQYF
many	TRBV28	TRBJ2-7	CASSSTLRTGYEQYF
many	TRBV12-3/TRBV12-4	TRBJ2-3	CASSASGIRLLSDTQYF
many	TRBV7-3	TRBJ2-5	CASSLKGGRQETQYF
many	TRBV7-2	TRBJ2-5	CASSLVRGRYETQYF
few	TRBV4-1	TRBJ1-2	CASSYGVDYGYTF
many	TRBV5-6	TRBJ1-4	CASSSDMEVEKLFF
many	TRBV7-2	TRBJ2-5	CASSFERETQYF
many	TRBV7-2	TRBJ2-7	CASSSSGTETYEQYF
NA	TRBV7-8	TRBJ2-7	CASSFPGHSGEQYF
many	TRBV7-8	TRBJ2-3	CASSLTPVPRPSDTQYF
many	TRBV28	TRBJ1-3	CASRPIPGASGNTIYF
many	TRBV6-2/TRBV6-3	TRBJ2-1	CASSTFSYNEQFF
many	TRBV28	TRBJ2-2	CASTWGANTGELFF
many	TRBV7-2	TRBJ2-2	CASSELPSGGNTGELFF
many	TRBV7-9	TRBJ1-5	CASSAGILSNQPQHF
many	TRBV7-2	TRBJ1-1	CASSLEEEAFF
many	TRBV7-2	TRBJ1-6	CASSSRQGSYNSPLHF
many	TRBV20-1	TRBJ2-1	CSARESGARGGRGEQFF
many	TRBV15	TRBJ2-7	CATSSQGQDYEQYF
many	TRBV7-2	TRBJ1-2	CASSLEGGTGFGYTF